This note documents a single T cell receptor (beta chain) sequence. The antigen is undetermined. Profiled with immunoSEQ multiplex PCR; TCRdb holds only in-frame clones, not every one. The sample carries 20,000 to 30,000 clones, 82% recorded once. All the patients suffered relapse after autologous stem cell transplantation, and brentuximab vedotin exposure differed. Relapsed/refractory classical Hodgkin lymphoma patients had complete, partial or progressive responses. The data are from a study of PD-1 blockade in classical Hodgkin lymphoma. Overall study results and limits: Undefined causes, possibly disease activity or prior therapy, underlie the repertoire differences. Reports indicated that newly diagnosed patients had lower baseline TCR diversity than healthy donors did.

The origin of this receptor is a human donor with classical Hodgkin lymphoma. The sample was peripheral blood mononuclear cells (PBMCs), taken before the second cycle of nivolumab.

The CDR3: CASSLRGGVTDTQYF. Written as DNA, the CDR3 is TGTGCCAGCAGCTTACGCGGGGGCGTCACAGATACGCAGTATTTT. The gene calls are TRBV5-4 and TRBJ2-3; perhaps TRBD2 as D (7 bases). Trimming took 2 bases from V and 2 from J, leaving 12 bases between them. CDR1 is SGHNT, CDR2 YYREEE, per germline (reference sequence). This CDR3 is built from 15 residues. The variable domain in full, with the rest retrieved from reference TRBV5-4 and TRBJ2-3, is ETGVTQSPTHLIKTRGQQVTLRCSSQSGHNTVSWYQQALGQGPQFIFQYYREEENGRGNFPPRFSGLQFPNYSSELNVNALELDDSALYLCASSLRGGVTDTQYFGPGTRLTVL.